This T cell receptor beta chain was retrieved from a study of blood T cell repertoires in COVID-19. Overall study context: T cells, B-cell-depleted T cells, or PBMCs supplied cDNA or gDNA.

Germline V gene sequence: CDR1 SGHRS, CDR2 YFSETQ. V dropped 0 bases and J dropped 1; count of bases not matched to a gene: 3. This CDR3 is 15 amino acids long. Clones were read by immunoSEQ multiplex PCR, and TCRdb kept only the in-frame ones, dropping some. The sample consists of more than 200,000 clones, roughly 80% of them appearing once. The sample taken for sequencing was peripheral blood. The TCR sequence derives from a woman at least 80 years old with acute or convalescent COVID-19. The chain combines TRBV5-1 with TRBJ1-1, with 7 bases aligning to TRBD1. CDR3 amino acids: CASSLVAGGNTEAFF. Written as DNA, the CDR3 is TGCGCCAGCAGCTTGGTAGCAGGGGGGAACACTGAAGCTTTCTTT.